The 22 T cell receptor beta chains below come from one sample, sequenced in a study of T cells in Graves' hyperthyroidism and ophthalmopathy. RNA transcripts were the template for amplifying TCR beta CDR3 regions. HTBI primers were the set used in a first-round RT-PCR of the TCR CDR3. From the multiplex PCR reads, TCRdb called clonotypes with MiXCR, one entry per CDR3 protein. The data hold about 530,000 distinct CDR3 sequences, with roughly 15% observed a single time. What was sequenced was blood. These receptors came from a woman younger than 30 with Graves' ophthalmopathy.

This clonotype was counted ten times or more. The chain has TRBV7-2 and TRBJ2-1; tentative D call: TRBD1 (5 bases). Trimming shortened V by 1 base and J by 3 bases, and 10 bases separated the two germline ends. CDR3 length: 15 residues. From germline, CDR1 is SGHTA and CDR2 FQGNSA. The CDR3 here is CASSLGQRNYNEQFF. CDR3 coding DNA: TGTGCCAGCAGCTTAGGACAGAGAAACTACAATGAGCAGTTCTTC.

This chain's CDR3 is CASSLVPSEYQETQYF. CDR3 DNA: TGCGCCAGCAGCTTGGTTCCTAGTGAGTACCAAGAGACCCAGTACTTC. The chain has TRBV5-1 and TRBJ2-5; no definite D call. The length of the CDR3 is 16 residues. Germline V CDR1 and CDR2: SGHRS, YFSETQ. Trimming removed 0 bases from V and 0 bases from J, with 12 bases in between.

The V and J genes are TRBV19 and TRBJ2-1; D possibly corresponds to TRBD1 (5 bases). The CDR3 consists of 14 residues. Germline assignment: CDR1 LNHDA and CDR2 SQIVND (reference sequence). V shed 4 bases and J shed 6 bases, with 13 bases lying between them. The CDR3 coding sequence is TGTGCCAGTAGTACAATACAGGTAACCAATGAGCAGTTCTTC. The encoded protein is CASSTIQVTNEQFF.

Many counts were recorded for this clonotype. The chain joins TRBV2 to TRBJ1-6; perhaps TRBD1 as D (6 bases). Germline loops: CDR1 SNHLY, CDR2 FYNNEI. The CDR3 contains 13 residues. V was pared by 10 bases and J by 9 bases, with 16 bases between. CDR3 region: CATKQGVGSPLHF. The DNA for the CDR3 is TGTGCCACAAAACAGGGAGTGGGTTCACCCCTCCACTTT.

The rearrangement joins TRBV19 to TRBJ2-7; TRBD1 aligns across 8 bases. The CDR3 is 16 amino acids. V gave up 0 bases and J gave up 5 bases; unmatched junction bases: 9. Germline lookup yields CDR1 LNHDA and CDR2 SQIVND (reference sequence). The CDR3 DNA reads TGTGCCAGTAGTATAGAAATAGGAGGACAGGGAAACGAGCAGTACTTC. Its translation: CASSIEIGGQGNEQYF.

Notes on this clonotype: This clone may be a read error of a much larger clone one base away. V and J are TRBV6-5 and TRBJ1-2, with TRBD1 identical over 8 bases. The CDR3 runs to 14 residues. From germline, CDR1 is MNHEY and CDR2 SVGAGI. The junction had 0 bases not matched to a gene; V was cut back by 0 bases and J by 3 bases. The CDR3 DNA follows: TGTGCCAGCAGTTACTCGGGACAGGACTATGGCTACACCTTC. This sequence encodes CASSYSGQDYGYTF.

This clonotype has only a few counts. The chain joins TRBV7-8 to TRBJ1-4, with D possibly matching TRBD1 (6 bases). Germline CDR1 and CDR2: SGHVS and FQNEAQ. The CDR3 is 16 amino acids. V lost 5 bases to trimming and J lost 0 bases, with 13 bases between them. The CDR3 DNA reads as TGTGCCAGCAGCCGCCGGGAGGGGGCAACTAATGAAAAACTGTTTTTT. Translation gives CASSRREGATNEKLFF.

A word on this clonotype: This may be a read error: a much more frequent sequence differs by one nucleotide. The rearrangement uses TRBV6-2 or TRBV6-3 and TRBJ2-7, with D maybe TRBD1 (7 bases). The CDR3 length is 14 residues. Per germline, CDR1 MNHEY and CDR2 SVGEGT. The CDR3 DNA is TGTGCCGGCAGTTACTCCTCTCCAGGGGGGGAGCAGTACTTC. Its protein product is CAGSYSSPGGEQYF.

The chain employs TRBV6-1 and TRBJ1-3, with D perhaps TRBD1 (5 bases). Trimming removed 6 bases at V and 3 bases at J, with 18 bases between. The CDR3 totals 16 residues. CDR1 MNHNS and CDR2 SASEGT come from the germline V gene. CDR3 in DNA: TGTGCCAGCAGACAAGGCAGGGAAAAGTTTGGAAACACCATATATTTT. It yields the protein CASRQGREKFGNTIYF.

This clonotype showed up just a few times. The chain has TRBV20-1 and TRBJ2-7; TRBD2 is a possible D gene (6 bases). Trimming removed 2 bases at V and 7 bases at J, with 12 bases between. The CDR3 is 12 residues long. Germline V gives CDR1 DFQATT, CDR2 SNEGSKA (reference sequence). The CDR3: CSARYGSGEQYF. The CDR3 bases are TGCAGTGCTAGATACGGGAGCGGGGAGCAGTACTTC.

In this sample, this clonotype turned up a few times. The chain couples TRBV3-1 to TRBJ2-7; D might be TRBD1 (6 bases). From germline, CDR1 is LGHDT and CDR2 YNNKEL (reference sequence). Trimming left V 2 bases short and J 4 bases short, with 21 bases between. The CDR3 is 17 residues long. The CDR3 protein is CASSQNNRVVGVYEQYF. As DNA, the CDR3 is TGTGCCAGCAGCCAAAATAACAGGGTGGTTGGAGTTTACGAGCAGTACTTC.

Only a few counts were recorded for this clonotype. The CDR3: CASTGVLDTEAFF. The CDR3 bases are TGTGCCAGTACAGGGGTATTGGACACTGAAGCTTTCTTT. The chain combines TRBV5-5 with TRBJ1-1; 7 bases agree with TRBD1. The CDR3 runs 13 residues. V lost 8 bases, J lost 3 bases, and 7 bases stayed unmatched. Germline V gives CDR1 SGHKS, CDR2 YYEKEE (reference sequence).

Turning to this clonotype: Sequence at one end of the junction differs from germline and may be a read error. The rearrangement joins TRBV3-1 to TRBJ2-1, with D possibly being TRBD2 (6 bases). Germline V gene sequence: CDR1 LGHDT, CDR2 YNNKEL (reference sequence). The CDR3 consists of 13 residues. CDR3 nucleotides: TGTGCCAGCAGCGGGGGGTTCTCCAATGAGCAGCTCTTC. The encoded protein is CASSGGFSNEQLF.

The rearrangement links TRBV20-1 to TRBJ2-7; D possibly corresponds to TRBD2 (5 bases). V lost 5 bases, J lost 0 bases, and 14 bases lay in between. Per the germline V gene, CDR1 is DFQATT and CDR2 is SNEGSKA (reference sequence). The CDR3 runs to 14 residues. In DNA, the CDR3 is TGCAGTGCTCAGAGGGCAGTAAGCTCCTACGAGCAGTACTTC. Translation gives CSAQRAVSSYEQYF.

This clonotype has a count of ten or more. The genes are TRBV30 and TRBJ1-1; a possible D gene is TRBD1 (5 bases). This CDR3 contains 14 residues. Germline V gene sequence: CDR1 GTSNPN, CDR2 SVGIG (reference sequence). Trimming pared 4 bases from V and 1 base from J, leaving 13 bases between. The CDR3, as DNA: TGTGCCTGGAACCCCCGGGACCGGAACACTGAAGCTTTCTTT. It codes for CAWNPRDRNTEAFF. The entire variable domain, with the rest obtained from reference TRBV30 and TRBJ1-1, is as follows: SQTIHQWPATLVQPVGSPLSLECTVEGTSNPNLYWYRQAAGRGLQLLFYSVGIGQISSEVPQNLSASRPQDRQFILSSKKLLLSDSGFYLCAWNPRDRNTEAFFGQGTRLTVV.

Many counts were recorded for this clonotype. The chain combines TRBV7-9 with TRBJ2-1; 16 nucleotides align to TRBD2. Looked up from germline, CDR1 is SEHNR and CDR2 is FQNEAQ (reference sequence). V lost 5 bases and J lost 5; bases outside the gene matches: 0. CDR3 length: 15 amino acids. This chain's CDR3 is CASSGTSGGDNEQFF. As DNA, the CDR3 is TGTGCCAGCAGCGGGACTAGCGGGGGGGACAATGAGCAGTTCTTC. The variable domain in full, with the rest retrieved from reference TRBV7-9 and TRBJ2-1, is DTGVSQNPRHKITKRGQNVTFRCDPISEHNRLYWYRQTLGQGPEFLTYFQNEAQLEKSRLLSDRFSAERPKGSFSTLEIQRTEQGDSAMYLCASSGTSGGDNEQFFGPGTRLTVL.

This clonotype appeared many times. The V and J genes are TRBV15 and TRBJ2-1, with TRBD2 identical over 10 bases. V shed 9 bases, J shed 7 bases, and the junction held 9 bases outside the gene matches. Looked up from germline, CDR1 is LNHNV and CDR2 is YYDKDF (reference sequence). The CDR3 consists of 14 residues. As DNA, the CDR3 is TGTGCCACGGCCCGAGCGGGGGGGCAAAATGAGCAGTTCTTC. Translating it yields CATARAGGQNEQFF.

The table lists this clonotype with a few counts. The chain uses TRBV27 and TRBJ1-1, with D tentatively TRBD1 (5 bases). The CDR3 loop spans 16 amino acids. The germline V gene has CDR1 MNHEY and CDR2 SMNVEV (reference sequence). V gave up 0 bases and J gave up 4 bases, with 15 bases separating them. The CDR3: CASSLSQGSGGTEAFF. CDR3 sequence (DNA): TGTGCCAGCAGTTTATCGCAGGGAAGTGGAGGCACTGAAGCTTTCTTT.

This clonotype was seen a few times. The chain is built from TRBV7-9 and TRBJ2-5; 7 nucleotides line up with TRBD2. The V gene's germline CDR1 is SEHNR and CDR2 FQNEAQ (reference sequence). Germline trimming cut 5 bases from V and 4 bases from J; bases unmatched to any gene: 13. This CDR3 has 16 amino acids. CDR3 bases: TGTGCCAGCAGCGTATCAAGTCGGGAGGCGGCAGAGACCCAGTACTTC. Its protein product is CASSVSSREAAETQYF.

A few counts support this clonotype. The chain combines TRBV6-2 or TRBV6-3 with TRBJ2-5; D call uncertain. Germline values: CDR1 MNHEY, CDR2 SVGEGT. Trimming removed 4 bases from V and 2 bases from J, with 8 bases in between. The CDR3 spans 13 residues. The CDR3 spells CASSLTEQETQYF. In DNA form, the CDR3 reads TGTGCCAGCAGTTTAACAGAACAAGAGACCCAGTACTTC.

The chain carries TRBV11-2 and TRBJ2-5; 9 bases line up with TRBD2. The CDR3 is made up of 17 amino acids. The junction had 10 bases not matched to a gene; V was cut back by 0 bases and J by 5 bases. CDR1 SGHAT and CDR2 FQNNGV come from the germline V gene. The CDR3 is CASSLEFSGRSSETQYF. The DNA for the CDR3 is TGTGCCAGCAGCTTAGAGTTTAGCGGGAGAAGTTCGGAGACCCAGTACTTC.

This clonotype was counted a few times. The chain employs TRBV10-3 and TRBJ2-1; the D is unclear. Trimming took 4 bases from V and 1 from J, leaving 11 bases between them. The CDR3 has 15 amino acids. CDR1 is ENHRY and CDR2 is SYGVKD in the germline V gene. In DNA, the CDR3 is TGTGCCATCAGTGGTTTGGGCGGTTCCTACAATGAGCAGTTCTTC. This translates into CAISGLGGSYNEQFF.